This T cell receptor (beta chain) originates from a study of blood T cell repertoires in COVID-19. Study as a whole: COVID-19 samples collected from the United States, Italy and Spain covered acute and convalescent phases. The cDNA or gDNA used as material had been derived from T cells, B-cell-depleted T cells, or PBMCs.

After removal of 3 bases from V and 12 bases from J, the junction contained 8 bases not matched to a gene. The CDR3 runs 14 residues. CDR1 is LNHDA and CDR2 is SQIVND in the germline V gene (reference sequence). The repertoire was sequenced with immunoSEQ multiplex PCR; TCRdb's copy has only in-frame clones and lacks some. Of around 260,000 clones in the sample, less than 90% are singletons; the top ten hold about 4.5%. Material for sequencing was peripheral blood. This clonotype was obtained from a man aged 55 to 69 who had recovered from COVID-19. The chain has TRBV19 and TRBJ2-1; TRBD1 agrees at 10 bases. The CDR3 DNA reads TGTGCCAGTAGTATCGGGGGGACAGGGGACGGGCAGTTCTTC. This codes for CASSIGGTGDGQFF.